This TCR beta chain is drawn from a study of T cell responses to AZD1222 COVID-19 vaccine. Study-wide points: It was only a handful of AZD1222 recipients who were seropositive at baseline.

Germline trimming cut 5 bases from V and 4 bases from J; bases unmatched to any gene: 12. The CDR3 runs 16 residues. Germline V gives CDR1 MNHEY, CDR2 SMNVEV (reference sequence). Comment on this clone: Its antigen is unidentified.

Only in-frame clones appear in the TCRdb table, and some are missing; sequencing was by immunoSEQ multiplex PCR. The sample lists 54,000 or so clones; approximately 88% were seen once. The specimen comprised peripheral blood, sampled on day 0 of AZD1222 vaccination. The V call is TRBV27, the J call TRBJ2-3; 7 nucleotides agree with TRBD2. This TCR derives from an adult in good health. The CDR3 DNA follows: TGTGCCAGCAGTCCCGGGACTAACCCCACGGCAGATACGCAGTATTTT. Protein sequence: CASSPGTNPTADTQYF.